This TCR beta chain was identified in a study of early T cells in non-severe SARS-CoV-2 infection. Individual cDNA molecules were tagged with unique molecular identifiers, the study reported. TCRdb re-derived calls from the 5' RACE reads in MiXCR, one entry per CDR3 protein. Seen here are roughly 100,000 distinct CDR3 sequences, over 9.5% observed once, and the top ten hold 4% to 4.5%. Concerning this clonotype: One end of the junction varies from germline; a read error may be responsible.

This sample comprised whole blood, obtained at baseline. The TCR sequence derives from an adult who was a healthcare worker with PCR-confirmed SARS-CoV-2 infection or an uninfected control (not recorded which).

The CDR3 DNA is TGTGCTAGCAGCTTAGCAGTGGGACAGAGCACAGATACGCAGTATTTT. It is translated as CASSLAVGQSTDTQYF. The rearrangement links TRBV7-7 to TRBJ2-3; 7 nucleotides align to TRBD1. This CDR3 is 16 amino acids long. Germline V gene data show CDR1 as SSHAT and CDR2 as FNYEAQ (reference sequence).